The rows below give T cell receptor beta chains drawn from one sample of a study of blood T cell repertoires in COVID-19. Using immunoSEQ multiplex PCR, the repertoire was profiled, and TCRdb retains in-frame clones only, with some absent. Of about 130,000 clones listed, over 80% were seen once; the top ten hold 8% to 10%. Sample: peripheral blood. Receptors originate from a man aged 35-49 years with active or convalescent COVID-19. The CDR3 runs from the conserved cysteine through the conserved F or W. The D gene is left open where the match is weak. Only some rows state a clone size, as once, few, many or a class for expanded clones.

D,size,J,V,CDR3,DNA
NA,NA,TRBJ2-5,TRBV7-2,CASSLNLVEQETQYF,TGTGCCAGCAGCTTAAATCTGGTGGAGCAAGAGACCCAGTACTTC
NA,NA,TRBJ1-6,TRBV9,CASSPTSNSPLHF,TGTGCCAGCAGCCCCACGAGTAATTCACCCCTCCACTTT
TRBD2,NA,TRBJ2-5,TRBV6-1,CASRGWEGGTQYF,TGTGCCAGCAGAGGTTGGGAGGGTGGGACCCAGTACTTC
NA,NA,TRBJ2-7,TRBV11-2,CASSLGGLGADYEQYF,TGTGCCAGCAGCTTAGGGGGGCTGGGAGCTGACTACGAGCAGTACTTC
NA,NA,TRBJ2-2,TRBV5-4,CASSGGHTTGELFF,TGTGCCAGCAGCGGGGGACATACCACCGGGGAGCTGTTTTTT
NA,NA,TRBJ2-1,TRBV7-2,CASSYLDRYNEQFF,TGTGCCAGCAGTTACCTAGACAGATACAATGAGCAGTTCTTC
NA,once,TRBJ2-2,TRBV9,CASSPSLRGNTGELFF,TGTGCCAGCAGCCCCTCCCTGAGAGGGAACACCGGGGAGCTGTTTTTT
TRBD1,NA,TRBJ1-5,TRBV9,CASSAGQGRGPSVAQHF,TGTGCCAGCAGCGCAGGACAGGGTAGGGGACCTAGTGTGGCCCAGCATTTT
NA,once,TRBJ1-4,TRBV27,CASSLLGIGEKLFF,TGTGCCAGCAGTTTACTCGGGATCGGTGAAAAACTGTTTTTT
NA,NA,TRBJ2-3,TRBV6-5,CASRGGTYTQYF,TGTGCCAGCAGGGGCGGGACTTATACGCAGTATTTT
TRBD1,few,TRBJ1-5,TRBV9,CASSVGQGAQPQHF,TGTGCCAGCAGCGTGGGGCAGGGGGCTCAGCCCCAGCATTTT
NA,NA,TRBJ1-2,TRBV9,CASSGGGANYGYTF,TGTGCCAGCAGCGGGGGTGGGGCAAACTATGGCTACACCTTC
TRBD1,NA,TRBJ2-2,TRBV7-8,CASRRTGGITGELFF,TGTGCCAGCAGGAGGACAGGGGGGATCACCGGGGAGCTGTTTTTT
NA,NA,TRBJ1-1,TRBV19,CASSITGHYTEAFF,TGTGCCAGTAGTATAACGGGACACTACACTGAAGCTTTCTTT
TRBD1,NA,TRBJ2-1,TRBV5-1,CASSDGQGRDNEQFF,TGCGCCAGCAGTGACGGACAGGGAAGAGACAATGAGCAGTTCTTC
TRBD1,NA,TRBJ2-2,TRBV10-3,CAMGSTGANTEELFF,TGTGCCATGGGATCGACAGGGGCTAACACCGAGGAGCTGTTTTTT
TRBD2,NA,TRBJ2-5,TRBV9,CASSVRTSGQETQYF,TGTGCCAGCAGCGTCAGGACTAGTGGGCAAGAGACCCAGTACTTC